This TCR beta chain was found in a study of control samples from healthy donors and cancer patients. With 5 bases removed from V and 4 bases from J, the gap between germline ends came to 14 bases. The CDR3 loop spans 14 amino acids. Per germline, CDR1 SGHTA and CDR2 FQGNSA. The assay was immunoSEQ multiplex PCR, and TCRdb's table has in-frame clones only and misses some. The sample gives roughly 20,000 clones, roughly 80% of which show up once; about 28% is in the top ten. The V gene is TRBV7-2, the J gene TRBJ2-5; maybe TRBD2 (5 bases). The TCR sequence derives from an elderly man with head and neck cancer. Sequencing was performed on PBMCs. The CDR3 DNA reads as TGTGCCAGCAGCAACGGAGCGGTTATAGAGACCCAGTACTTC. Protein product: CASSNGAVIETQYF.